This T cell receptor beta chain is from a study of a mutant IDH1 vaccine in newly diagnosed glioma. The wider study: Week 35 held visit V12, while week 47 held visit V13.

CDR1 is MNHEY and CDR2 is SVGAGI in the germline V gene. With 5 bases removed from V and 9 bases from J, the gap between germline ends came to 16 bases. This CDR3 contains 13 residues. With regard to this clone: Its specificity is unknown.

The time point: week 47, end of study. What each vaccine dose contained was 300 ug of mutant IDH1 20-mer peptide, accompanied by topical imiquimod. Repertoires were generated with immunoSEQ multiplex PCR, while TCRdb's copy carries only in-frame clones and drops some. The sample carries more than 30,000 clones, 89% recorded once. The input for sequencing was PBMCs, taken from a glioma patient whose treatment included an IDH1 peptide vaccine. The origin of this receptor is a middle-aged man with glioma. The chain carries TRBV6-5 and TRBJ1-1; TRBD1 is a possible D gene (6 bases). CDR3 region: CASSGSGRGQAFF. Written as DNA, the CDR3 is TGTGCCAGCAGTGGGAGTGGACGGGGGCAAGCTTTCTTT.